What follows are 20 T cell receptor beta chains derived from one specimen sequenced in a study of T-cell memory formation after mild COVID-19. TCRdb reanalysed the 5' RACE reads using MiXCR and keeps one entry per CDR3 protein. The repertoire holds some 600,000 distinct CDR3 sequences, with 17% as singletons. The sample comprised PBMCs or a T cell subset sorted from them (not recorded which). The source is an adult woman who had mild COVID-19 (a few samples of this study predate the infection). Cell type and time point are not known.

This clonotype was picked up a small number of times. The chain has TRBV24-1 and TRBJ1-2, with TRBD1 matching 7 bases. CDR1 is KGHDR and CDR2 is SFDVKD in the germline V gene. J gave up 6 bases and V 3 bases, and 6 bases lay outside the gene matches. This CDR3 is 14 amino acids long. The CDR3 DNA reads TGTGCCACCAGTGATGTAGGACAGGAGGATGGCTACACCTTC. Translating gives CATSDVGQEDGYTF.

The CDR3 loop is CSARGTGNHSNQPQHF. CDR3 sequence (DNA): TGCAGTGCTAGGGGGACAGGAAACCACTCCAATCAGCCCCAGCATTTT. This rearrangement joins TRBV20-1 to TRBJ1-5; TRBD1 matches at 8 bases. Germline values: CDR1 DFQATT, CDR2 SNEGSKA (reference sequence). The length of the CDR3 is 16 residues. With 3 bases clipped from V and 3 bases from J, the junction kept 10 bases outside the gene matches.

In its sample, this clonotype was seen a few times. V gene TRBV24-1 combines with J gene TRBJ2-3; D remains ambiguous. Germline CDR1 is KGHDR and CDR2 is SFDVKD. The CDR3 loop spans 14 amino acids. V was cut by 5 bases and J by 6 bases, with 14 bases left in between. The CDR3 loop is CATSGLKGEDTQYF. The CDR3 bases are TGTGCCACCAGTGGCCTAAAGGGCGAGGATACGCAGTATTTT.

The chain joins TRBV7-8 to TRBJ2-5; 14 nucleotides match TRBD2. The V gene's germline CDR1 is SGHVS and CDR2 FQNEAQ. V lost 8 bases and J lost 1; bases outside the gene matches: 9. The CDR3 totals 17 residues. The CDR3 spells CASSKGTSGGLQETQYF. The DNA of the CDR3 is TGTGCCAGCTCGAAGGGGACTAGCGGGGGCCTCCAAGAGACCCAGTACTTC. The full variable domain, its missing parts supplied by reference TRBV7-8 and TRBJ2-5, is GAGVSQSPRYKVAKRGQDVALRCDPISGHVSLFWYQQALGQGPEFLTYFQNEAQLDKSGLPSDRFFAERPEGSVSTLKIQRTQQEDSAVYLCASSKGTSGGLQETQYFGPGTRLLVL.

The chain recombines TRBV19 with TRBJ1-5; D is unresolved. Germline V gene data show CDR1 as LNHDA and CDR2 as SQIVND (reference sequence). CDR3 size: 13 residues. V dropped 10 bases and J dropped 3 bases, with 13 bases sitting between them. For the CDR3, the DNA is TGTGCCACCCGTAGTACCTCCAATCAGCCCCAGCATTTT. This codes for CATRSTSNQPQHF.

In this sample, this clonotype turned up a few times. The CDR3 sequence is CSAIRTVPNYGYTF. CDR3 in DNA: TGCAGTGCTATCAGGACAGTCCCAAACTATGGCTACACCTTC. This chain links TRBV20-1 with TRBJ1-2; tentatively, D is TRBD1 (6 bases). V lost 4 bases, J lost 2 bases, and 14 bases lay in between. This CDR3 has 14 residues. From germline, CDR1 is DFQATT and CDR2 SNEGSKA (reference sequence).

The chain uses TRBV9 and TRBJ1-1; no firm D call. Germline assignment: CDR1 SGDLS and CDR2 YYNGEE. Between the trimmed V and J ends, which lost 3 bases and 0 bases, there was a span of 6 bases. The CDR3 contains 13 residues. Written as DNA, the CDR3 is TGTGCCAGCAGCGCAAACCTGAACACTGAAGCTTTCTTT. Translation: CASSANLNTEAFF.

The chain joins TRBV3-1 to TRBJ2-7; D gene unclear. V was cut by 1 base and J by 1 base, with 5 bases left in between. This CDR3 region has 13 residues. CDR1 and CDR2 (germline): LGHDT, YNNKEL (reference sequence). CDR3 protein: CASSQAGSYEQYF. The CDR3 region has the DNA TGTGCCAGCAGCCAAGCTGGATCCTACGAGCAGTACTTC.

Of note for this clonotype: With a much larger clone just one base away, this may be a read error. The chain carries TRBV7-9 and TRBJ2-5; D is unclear. Germline loops: CDR1 SEHNR, CDR2 FQNEAQ (reference sequence). The CDR3 is made up of 15 amino acids. In DNA, the CDR3 is TGTGCCAGCAGCTTAGCGCTGGGCACACAAGAGACCAAGTACTTC. Its protein product is CASSLALGTQETKYF.

The chain carries TRBV6-5 and TRBJ2-5; 8 bases match TRBD2. The germline V gene has CDR1 MNHEY and CDR2 SVGAGI. There are 16 residues in the CDR3. The V segment lost 5 bases and the J segment 4 bases; nucleotides outside the gene matches: 12. This chain's CDR3 is CASSPTGTRSPETQYF. DNA of the CDR3: TGTGCCAGCAGTCCAACCGGGACTAGATCTCCAGAGACCCAGTACTTC.

V usage is TRBV19 and J usage is TRBJ1-6, with 8 bases lining up with TRBD1. Germline V gives CDR1 LNHDA, CDR2 SQIVND (reference sequence). The V segment lost 7 bases and the J segment 9 bases; nucleotides outside the gene matches: 5. The CDR3 sequence is 13 residues long. Here the CDR3 reads CASKQGERSPLHF. The DNA of the CDR3 is TGTGCCAGTAAACAGGGGGAACGTTCACCCCTCCACTTT.

The V gene is TRBV20-1, the J gene TRBJ1-4; D unresolved. The V and J ends lost 0 bases and 5 bases respectively, with 19 bases between them. The CDR3 runs 17 residues. Germline loops: CDR1 DFQATT, CDR2 SNEGSKA (reference sequence). Here the CDR3 DNA reads TGCAGTGCTAGAGACCCCATAAGACGGAGCCTAAATGAAAAACTGTTTTTT. It is translated as CSARDPIRRSLNEKLFF.

There are a few counts of this clonotype. This chain connects TRBV20-1 to TRBJ2-7, with a possible D match to TRBD1 (5 bases). The germline V gene has CDR1 DFQATT and CDR2 SNEGSKA (reference sequence). This CDR3 region has 15 residues. Deletions cut 5 bases from V and 2 bases from J, with 19 bases between. CDR3 nucleotides: TGCAGTGCTCGTAACGACCAGACAGTTACCTACGAGCAGTACTTC. It encodes CSARNDQTVTYEQYF.

The chain joins TRBV7-6 to TRBJ2-2; D not resolved. This CDR3 spans 13 amino acids. Per the germline V gene, CDR1 is SGHVS and CDR2 is FNYEAQ. Trimming cost V 7 bases and J 0 bases, with 6 bases left between them. CDR3 sequence: CASKQTNTGELFF. The CDR3 region has the DNA TGTGCCAGCAAACAGACGAACACCGGGGAGCTGTTTTTT. Looking up the rest from reference TRBV7-6 and TRBJ2-2 gives the full variable domain: GAGVSQSPRYKVTKRGQDVALRCDPISGHVSLYWYRQALGQGPEFLTYFNYEAQQDKSGLPNDRFSAERPEGSISTLTIQRTEQRDSAMYRCASKQTNTGELFFGEGSRLTVL.

This clonotype showed up just a few times. The chain employs TRBV6-6 and TRBJ2-2; D may be TRBD2 (6 bases). This CDR3 region has 13 residues. V dropped 11 bases and J dropped 1 base, with 11 bases sitting between them. From germline, CDR1 is MNHNY and CDR2 SVGAGI (reference sequence). The CDR3 loop is CAANGRNTGELFF. The CDR3, as DNA: TGTGCCGCGAACGGGAGGAACACCGGGGAGCTGTTTTTT.

This clonotype was seen repeatedly, ten times or more. The J gene is TRBJ1-1, the V gene TRBV18; D uncertain. Germline loops: CDR1 KGHSH, CDR2 LQKENI. The CDR3 spans 13 residues. The germline V and J ends were trimmed by 6 bases and 1 base, with 9 bases remaining between them. CDR3 sequence: CASSYGSNTEAFF. For the CDR3, the DNA is TGTGCCAGCTCCTATGGATCGAACACTGAAGCTTTCTTT.

Note on this clonotype: At one end the junction does not follow the germline gene, possibly because of a read error. This rearrangement joins TRBV11-2 to TRBJ1-5; weak D call: TRBD1 (5 bases). Germline-derived CDR1 and CDR2 are SGHAT and FQNNGV. The CDR3 runs to 13 residues. CDR3 sequence (DNA): TGTGCCAGCAGTGGGGGGGAGGATCACCCCCAGCATTTT. It codes for CASSGGEDHPQHF. The full variable domain, with the rest looked up from reference TRBV11-2 and TRBJ1-5, is EAGVAQSPRYKIIEKRQSVAFWCNPISGHATLYWYQQILGQGPKLLIQFQNNGVVDDSQLPKDRFSAERLKGVDSTLKIQPAKLEDSAVYLCASSGGEDHPQHFGDGTRLSIL.

This clonotype has only a few counts. The chain carries TRBV19 and TRBJ2-3, with 7 bases matching TRBD2. The CDR3 contains 13 residues. Germline CDR1 LNHDA, CDR2 SQIVND (reference sequence). The trim removed 7 bases at V and 3 bases at J, leaving 4 bases unmatched. The CDR3 region has the DNA TGTGCCAGTATGGAGCGGGAAACAGATACGCAGTATTTT. This translates into CASMERETDTQYF.

The rearrangement uses TRBV9 and TRBJ1-6; a possible D gene is TRBD1 (6 bases). V was pared by 0 bases and J by 4 bases, with 8 bases between. The germline V gene encodes CDR1 SGDLS and CDR2 YYNGEE. CDR3 length: 15 residues. The CDR3 spells CASSVGTVYNSPLHF. The CDR3 region has the DNA TGTGCCAGCAGCGTAGGGACAGTATATAATTCACCCCTCCACTTT.

This clonotype was seen repeatedly, ten times or more. In DNA form, the CDR3 reads TGTGCCAGCAGCCCAGCCCTAGCCCGACGGAATGAGCAGTTCTTC. Its protein product is CASSPALARRNEQFF. The V call is TRBV7-3, the J call TRBJ2-1; TRBD2 might be the D (5 bases). Germline-derived CDR1 and CDR2 are SGHTA and FQGTGA. V was trimmed by 5 bases and J by 7 bases, leaving 18 bases between them. There are 15 residues in the CDR3.